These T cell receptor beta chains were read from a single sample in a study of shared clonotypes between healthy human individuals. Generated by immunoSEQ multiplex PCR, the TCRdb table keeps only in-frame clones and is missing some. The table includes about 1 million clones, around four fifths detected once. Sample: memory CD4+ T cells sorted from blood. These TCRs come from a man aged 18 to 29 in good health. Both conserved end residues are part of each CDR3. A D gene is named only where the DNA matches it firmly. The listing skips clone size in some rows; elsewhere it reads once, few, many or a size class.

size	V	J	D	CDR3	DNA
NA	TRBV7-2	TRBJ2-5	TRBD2	CASSLAAGGTQETQYF	TGTGCCAGCAGCTTAGCAGCGGGAGGAACCCAAGAGACCCAGTACTTC
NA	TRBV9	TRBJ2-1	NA	CASSVGRGIQNEQFF	TGTGCCAGCAGCGTAGGGAGGGGAATTCAAAATGAGCAGTTCTTC
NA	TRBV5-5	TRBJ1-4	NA	CASSVSVYNEKLFF	TGTGCCAGCAGCGTATCGGTTTATAATGAAAAACTGTTTTTT
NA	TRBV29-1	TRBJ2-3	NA	CSGHRSTDTQYF	TGCAGCGGTCACAGGAGCACAGATACGCAGTATTTT
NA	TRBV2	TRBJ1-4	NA	CATNRVENEKLFF	TGTGCCACAAACAGGGTTGAGAATGAAAAACTGTTTTTT
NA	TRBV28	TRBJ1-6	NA	CASSFKGTNNSPLHF	TGTGCCAGCAGTTTCAAAGGGACCAATAATTCACCCCTCCACTTT
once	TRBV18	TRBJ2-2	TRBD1	CADRDRNTGELFF	TGTGCCGACAGGGACAGGAACACCGGGGAGCTGTTTTTT
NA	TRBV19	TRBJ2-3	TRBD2	CASTSRQTASGYTDTQYF	TGTGCCAGTACCTCTAGGCAGACGGCTAGCGGTTACACAGATACGCAGTATTTT
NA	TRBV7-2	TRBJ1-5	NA	CASSLVPGLINQPQHF	TGTGCCAGCAGCTTAGTCCCGGGACTAATCAATCAGCCCCAGCATTTT
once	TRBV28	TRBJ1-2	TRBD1	CASSSGQGAGYTF	TGTGCCAGCAGCTCCGGACAGGGAGCTGGCTACACCTTC
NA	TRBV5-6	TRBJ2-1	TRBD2	CASSLIAGHNEQFF	TGTGCCAGCAGCTTAATAGCGGGACACAATGAGCAGTTCTTC
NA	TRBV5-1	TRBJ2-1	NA	CASSSVSRDNEQFF	TGCGCCAGCAGCTCAGTTTCAAGGGACAATGAGCAGTTCTTC
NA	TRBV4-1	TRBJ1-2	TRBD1	CASSQVERGRDGYTF	TGCGCCAGCAGCCAAGTGGAAAGGGGGCGCGACGGCTACACCTTC
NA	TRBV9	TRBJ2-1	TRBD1	CASSGTGGGINEQFF	TGTGCCAGCAGCGGAACAGGGGGTGGGATCAATGAGCAGTTCTTC